Presented here are 18 T cell receptor beta chains from one specimen sequenced in a study of shared clonotypes between healthy human individuals. CD8 cells classed as naive were CD45RO-negative and positively selected for CCR7, excluding terminally differentiated effector memory CD45RA+ cells. The repertoire was sequenced with immunoSEQ multiplex PCR; TCRdb's copy has only in-frame clones and lacks some. Of about 680,000 clones in the sample, approximately 90% were seen once. Sequenced sample: naive CD8+ T cells sorted from blood. All receptors derive from a man between 25 and 39 years old in good health.

V gene TRBV4-1 combines with J gene TRBJ2-4; tentatively, D is TRBD1 or TRBD2 (5 bases each). V gave up 5 bases and J gave up 7 bases, with 21 bases separating them. Germline CDR1 MGHRA, CDR2 YSYEKL. The CDR3 length is 16 residues. The CDR3 spells CASSSHPPGPVNIQYF. CDR3 DNA sequence: TGCGCCAGCAGCTCTCACCCCCCGGGGCCAGTGAACATTCAGTACTTC.

This chain connects TRBV28 to TRBJ2-1; 9 positions match TRBD1. The CDR3 is made up of 14 amino acids. The germline V gene has CDR1 MDHEN and CDR2 SYDVKM. After removal of 6 bases from V and 8 bases from J, the junction contained 8 bases not matched to a gene. CDR3 region: CASSNRDRDHEQFF. The DNA for the CDR3 is TGTGCCAGCAGCAACCGGGACAGGGACCATGAGCAGTTCTTC.

This sequence joins TRBV9 and TRBJ2-5; maybe TRBD1 (6 bases). V lost 0 bases and J 3 bases, leaving 9 bases between the germline ends. The V gene's germline CDR1 is SGDLS and CDR2 YYNGEE. The CDR3 covers 14 residues. CDR3 sequence reads: CASSVGQVEETQYF. CDR3 DNA: TGTGCCAGCAGCGTAGGACAGGTAGAAGAGACCCAGTACTTC.

The chain links TRBV5-1 to TRBJ2-2, with unresolved D. Trimming removed 1 base from V and 3 bases from J, with 10 bases in between. Per germline, CDR1 SGHRS and CDR2 YFSETQ. The CDR3 is 15 amino acids. For the CDR3, the DNA is TGCGCCAGCAGCTTGACTGGGCCCCACACCGGGGAGCTGTTTTTT. The encoded protein is CASSLTGPHTGELFF.

The chain uses TRBV6-5 and TRBJ2-1; D is unclear. The CDR3 is made up of 13 amino acids. The V gene lost 5 bases and the J gene lost 4 bases, with 9 bases spanning the gap. The germline CDR1 and CDR2 sequences are MNHEY and SVGAGI. The CDR3 loop reads CASSQAVYNEQFF. CDR3 bases: TGTGCCAGCAGTCAGGCAGTTTACAATGAGCAGTTCTTC.

The chain recombines TRBV5-1 with TRBJ2-5; 12 nucleotides align to TRBD2. The V and J ends lost 5 bases and 3 bases, in that order; junction bases with no gene match: 8. CDR3 length equals 16 residues. The germline V gene has CDR1 SGHRS and CDR2 YFSETQ. The CDR3 loop is CASRIPRTSGKETQYF. As DNA, the CDR3 is TGCGCCAGCAGAATTCCTCGGACTAGCGGGAAAGAGACCCAGTACTTC.

This clone has a single count. The V gene is TRBV5-1, the J gene TRBJ2-5; weak D call: TRBD1 (5 bases). The ends were cut back, 4 bases at V and 3 bases at J, with 13 bases in the middle. The CDR3 spans 14 residues. Looked up from germline, CDR1 is SGHRS and CDR2 is YFSETQ. DNA for the CDR3: TGCGCCAGCAGCGCAGGGTCCTTCAAAGAGACCCAGTACTTC. This translates into CASSAGSFKETQYF.

This chain connects TRBV10-3 to TRBJ2-7, with TRBD1 matching 10 bases. V lost 6 bases, J lost 1 base, and 6 bases stayed unmatched. The CDR3 extends over 15 amino acids. Germline V gene lookup returns CDR1 ENHRY and CDR2 SYGVKD. The CDR3 sequence: CAISTGDRGSYEQYF. The CDR3 DNA reads as TGTGCCATCAGCACCGGGGACAGGGGTTCCTACGAGCAGTACTTC.

This sequence joins TRBV28 and TRBJ2-1; 9 positions agree with TRBD2. Trimming cost V 10 bases and J 8 bases; bases outside gene matches: 12. The CDR3 extends over 14 amino acids. Germline V gene lookup returns CDR1 MDHEN and CDR2 SYDVKM. The CDR3 protein is CATLLAGALDEQFF. CDR3 DNA: TGTGCCACCCTCTTAGCGGGAGCACTCGATGAGCAGTTCTTC.

J is TRBJ2-7 and V is TRBV5-1; D unclear. The CDR3 length is 14 residues. Germline V gene lookup returns CDR1 SGHRS and CDR2 YFSETQ. Trimming removed 1 base at V and 6 bases at J, with 14 bases between. The CDR3: CASSLNLISSEQYF. DNA of the CDR3: TGCGCCAGCAGCTTGAACCTGATTTCGAGCGAGCAGTACTTC.

This chain uses TRBV9 with TRBJ1-1; D is possibly TRBD1 (5 bases). From germline, CDR1 is SGDLS and CDR2 YYNGEE. The CDR3 is 14 residues long. The germline V and J ends were trimmed by 4 bases and 4 bases, with 14 bases remaining between them. This CDR3 is CASSTSGAITEAFF. CDR3 in DNA: TGTGCCAGCAGCACCTCCGGGGCCATCACTGAAGCTTTCTTT.

The chain combines TRBV27 with TRBJ2-1; 7 bases map to TRBD1. CDR1 and CDR2 from the germline V gene are MNHEY and SMNVEV (reference sequence). Trimming took 0 bases from V and 3 from J; bases not matched to a gene: 8. CDR3 length equals 17 residues. In DNA, the CDR3 is TGTGCCAGCAGTTTATCGATTTGGGACAGCCGCTACAATGAGCAGTTCTTC. Residues: CASSLSIWDSRYNEQFF.

This clone was seen a few times. Distinct nucleotide sequences in the sample also encode this CDR3. The chain has TRBV27 and TRBJ2-2, with D unresolved. With 4 bases removed from V and 3 bases from J, the gap between germline ends came to 3 bases. The CDR3 totals 12 residues. Germline V CDR1 and CDR2: MNHEY, SMNVEV (reference sequence). CDR3 nucleotides: TGTGCCAGCAGTTCCCACACCGGGGAGCTGTTTTTT. Protein sequence: CASSSHTGELFF.

The chain employs TRBV7-6 and TRBJ2-1; 8 bases map to TRBD2. The trim removed 5 bases at V and 5 bases at J, leaving 20 bases unmatched. The length of the CDR3 is 19 residues. Germline lookup yields CDR1 SGHVS and CDR2 FNYEAQ. The CDR3 DNA is TGTGCCAGCAGCCTGGGACTAGGGGGGGCGATTGACATTAACAATGAGCAGTTCTTC. Translating gives CASSLGLGGAIDINNEQFF.

Remarks on this clone: The conserved phenylalanine or tryptophan normally closing the CDR3 is absent here, so this likely arose from a read error. The limits of the CDR3 on the DNA are not certain, so only TCRdb's listed CDR3 is given. CDR3: CAVVRDVNPR. This chain uses TRBV6-1 with TRBJ1-4. Germline V gives CDR1 MNHNS, CDR2 SASEGT. From its first to its last residue, the CDR3 has 10 amino acids.

The chain is built from TRBV4-1 and TRBJ1-2; maybe TRBD1 (5 bases). CDR1 and CDR2 (germline): MGHRA, YSYEKL. This CDR3 is 17 amino acids long. V shed 0 bases and J shed 4 bases, with 18 bases lying between them. The CDR3 DNA follows: TGCGCCAGCAGCCAAGATTCGATCTCGGAGGGGTCCTATGGCTACACCTTC. The encoded protein is CASSQDSISEGSYGYTF.

The chain links TRBV7-7 to TRBJ2-2; D not certain. Germline CDR1 is SSHAT and CDR2 is FNYEAQ (reference sequence). This CDR3 is built from 15 residues. The V gene lost 1 base and the J gene lost 7 bases, with 13 bases spanning the gap. CDR3 loop: CASSLGPNRYGELFF. As DNA, the CDR3 is TGTGCCAGCAGCTTAGGACCGAATCGGTACGGGGAGCTGTTTTTT.

A word on this clone: Other DNA sequences in this specimen translate into the identical CDR3. The chain combines TRBV7-9 with TRBJ2-2; D possibly matches TRBD1 or TRBD2 (5 bases each). This CDR3 contains 12 residues. The V end lost 3 bases, the J end lost 6 bases, and 5 bases lay between the germline ends. In germline, CDR1 is SEHNR, CDR2 FQNEAQ (reference sequence). In DNA, the CDR3 is TGTGCCAGCAGCTTGGGGGCCGGGGAGCTGTTTTTT. Translated, it gives CASSLGAGELFF.